Included here is one T cell receptor (beta chain) sequence, with context. Each participant's cohort was designated according to participant-reported clinical history. TCRdb keeps only in-frame clones here, not all; method: immunoSEQ multiplex PCR. The sample yields about 480,000 clones, roughly 90% seen once. This entry comes from a study of blood T cell repertoires in COVID-19. This receptor was obtained from a woman in her thirties or forties who had recovered from COVID-19. The sample consisted of PBMCs or T cells enriched from blood (not recorded which).

CDR3 region: CASSIAFSGSRTDTQYF. In DNA, the CDR3 is TGTGCCAGTAGTATTGCGTTCTCGGGGTCCCGCACAGATACGCAGTATTTT. This chain joins TRBV19 and TRBJ2-3, with D possibly being TRBD2 (5 bases). Trimming removed 3 bases from V and 1 base from J, with 17 bases in between. The CDR3 runs to 17 residues. Per germline, CDR1 LNHDA and CDR2 SQIVND (reference sequence).